These 6 T cell receptor beta chains came from one sample sequenced in a study of a mutant IDH1 vaccine in newly diagnosed glioma. As to time point: week 5, during vaccination. Vaccination used 300 ug of mutant IDH1 20-mer peptide per dose, with topical imiquimod. Here immunoSEQ multiplex PCR was the method, and the copy in TCRdb shows in-frame clones only, minus some. The table has about 50,000 clones, over 75% seen once. For these receptors, no antigen is known. This specimen consisted of PBMCs, obtained from a glioma patient whose treatment included an IDH1 peptide vaccine. Receptor source: a man over 45 with glioma.

The chain recombines TRBV2 with TRBJ1-1; TRBD1 is a possible D gene (6 bases). There are 12 residues in the CDR3. Germline CDR1 is SNHLY and CDR2 is FYNNEI. V gave up 6 bases and J gave up 8 bases, with 13 bases separating them. The CDR3 is CASRGQPREAFF. As DNA, the CDR3 is TGTGCCAGCAGAGGACAGCCGAGGGAAGCTTTCTTT.

The V call is TRBV7-3, the J call TRBJ1-3, with TRBD1 identical over 9 bases. Germline V CDR1 and CDR2: SGHTA, FQGTGA. This CDR3 spans 14 amino acids. The J segment lost 4 bases and the V segment lost 5 bases, leaving 3 bases of the junction unmatched. CDR3: CASSLTGGGNTIYF. CDR3 bases: TGTGCCAGCAGCCTGACAGGGGGAGGAAACACCATATATTTT.

This chain uses TRBV19 with TRBJ1-1, with a tentative D call TRBD1 (6 bases). Germline V gene lookup returns CDR1 LNHDA and CDR2 SQIVND (reference sequence). The V end lost 3 bases, the J end lost 0 bases, and 11 bases lay between the germline ends. This CDR3 region has 15 residues. The CDR3: CASSIGQSLNTEAFF. For the CDR3, the DNA is TGTGCCAGTAGTATCGGACAGTCCCTGAACACTGAAGCTTTCTTT.

The CDR3 here is CASSKRWTGAGQPQHF. Written as DNA, the CDR3 is TGTGCCAGCAGCAAGAGGTGGACAGGGGCAGGTCAGCCCCAGCATTTT. The chain is built from TRBV21-1 and TRBJ1-5; the table's D gene call, TRBD1, was not cross checked with the DNA. TRBV21-1 has pseudogene status. This CDR3 region has 16 residues.

The gene calls are TRBV6-1 and TRBJ1-6, with 11 nucleotides matching TRBD1. The germline V gene has CDR1 MNHNS and CDR2 SASEGT. The CDR3 loop spans 15 amino acids. The trim removed 7 bases at V and 10 bases at J, leaving 9 bases unmatched. The CDR3 loop reads CASTKSRDRGSPLHF. Written as DNA, the CDR3 is TGTGCCAGCACGAAAAGCCGGGACAGGGGGTCACCCCTCCACTTT.

The chain is built from TRBV7-8 and TRBJ2-7; the D gene is possibly TRBD1 (6 bases). The CDR3 is made up of 13 amino acids. Germline-derived CDR1 and CDR2 are SGHVS and FQNEAQ. V was cut by 5 bases and J by 1 base, with 9 bases left in between. CDR3 loop: CASSRGGSYEQYF. For the CDR3, the DNA is TGTGCCAGCAGCAGAGGGGGTTCCTACGAGCAGTACTTC.